This paragraph covers one TCR beta chain sequence. The target antigen is unknown. These data are taken from a study of vaccination effects on CD4 cells after COVID-19. V was shortened by 8 bases and J by 4 bases, with 25 bases between the two germline ends. Looked up from germline, CDR1 is ENHRY and CDR2 is SYGVKD. The CDR3 spans 17 residues. Peptide-pool stimulation followed by sequencing identified expanded antigen-specific CD4+ clonotypes in the ViraFEST assay. After around nine days in culture, the CD4+ T cells were isolated. BNT162b2 vaccine or mRNA-1273 vaccine was given to participants in two doses. Generated by immunoSEQ multiplex PCR, the TCRdb table keeps only in-frame clones and is missing some. The sample has 20,000 to 25,000 clones, about four fifths seen once.

The sample was CD4+ T cells from PBMCs cultured with SARS-CoV-2 spike peptides, taken after COVID-19 vaccination. The clonotype was recovered from a human donor who received a COVID-19 vaccine. Some clones in this sample may be carry-over from other donors' samples. This chain connects TRBV10-3 to TRBJ2-3; maybe TRBD2 (6 bases). The CDR3 DNA reads as TGTGCCATCGGATCTAGCGTGAACCCGGGGAGCGCAGATACGCAGTATTTT. Its protein is CAIGSSVNPGSADTQYF.